This TCR beta chain was captured by sequencing in a study of response to subunit inactivated influenza vaccine. Whole-study findings and limits: Authors proposed each seasonal influenza vaccination draws in few new T cells.

TCRdb redid the calling of the RT-PCR reads with MiXCR, one entry per CDR3 protein. The sample lists more than 600,000 distinct CDR3 sequences, around 18% occurring once. This clonotype was counted ten times or more. Its antigen is not known. V shed 5 bases, J shed 6 bases, and the junction held 10 bases outside the gene matches. This CDR3 is built from 15 residues. The chain links TRBV12-3 or TRBV12-4 to TRBJ1-2; 9 bases line up with TRBD1. The specimen was PBMCs from blood, collected 5 days after vaccination. This clonotype was sampled from a man aged 45 to 65 who received an inactivated influenza vaccine. In nucleotides, the CDR3 is TGTGCCAGCAGTAAACCGGGACAGGGAGGCGATGGCTACACCTTC. Protein product: CASSKPGQGGDGYTF.